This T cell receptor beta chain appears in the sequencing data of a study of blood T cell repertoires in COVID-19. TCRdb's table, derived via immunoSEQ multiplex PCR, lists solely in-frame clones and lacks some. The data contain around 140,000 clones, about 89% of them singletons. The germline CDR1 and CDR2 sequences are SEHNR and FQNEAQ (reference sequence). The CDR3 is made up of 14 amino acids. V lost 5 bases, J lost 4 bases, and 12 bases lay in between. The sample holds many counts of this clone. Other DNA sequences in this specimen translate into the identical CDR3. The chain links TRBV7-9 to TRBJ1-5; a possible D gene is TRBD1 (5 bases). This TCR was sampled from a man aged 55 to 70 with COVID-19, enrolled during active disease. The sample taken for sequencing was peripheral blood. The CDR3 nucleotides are TGTGCCAGCAGCCCAACGGGGGGAAATCAGCCCCAGCATTTT. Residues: CASSPTGGNQPQHF.